This TCR beta chain was sequenced for a study of CD8 T cells in Susac syndrome. With random hexamers, reverse transcription was performed on about 0.5 to 1 ug of RNA. The method of amplification for TCR beta CDR3 was immunoSEQ multiplex PCR, covering 54 Vbeta and 13 Jbeta. TCRdb called the immunoSEQ multiplex PCR reads again in MiXCR, with one record for every CDR3 protein. The top ten hold 0.5% to 0.65% of the sample, which has tens of thousands of distinct CDR3 sequences, over 75% seen once. Germline CDR1 SGHAT, CDR2 FQDESV (reference sequence). Trimming cost V 0 bases and J 2 bases, with 14 bases left between them. This CDR3 comprises 16 residues. As regards this clonotype: Its antigen is not known.

Study results and caveats: A relatively small number of individuals underwent TCR sequencing and HLA analysis.

TCR beta sequences were obtained from blood CD8+ and CD4+ T cells. TEMRA cells were FACS-enriched, while CD8+ and CD4+ T cells were negatively isolated. The sequence was collected from a human donor with multiple sclerosis. The V gene is TRBV11-1, the J gene TRBJ2-7; D possibly corresponds to TRBD2 (6 bases). Sequencing was performed on CD8+ T cells from PBMCs. In nucleotides, the CDR3 is TGTGCCAGCAGCTTAGCGCGGGGACTCGGCACCTACGAGCAGTACTTC. Its protein is CASSLARGLGTYEQYF.